What follows describes a single TCR beta chain. Its specificity is not known. The sample originates from a study of blood T cells in healthy people across ages. General study findings and limits: Age showed a roughly linear inverse relationship with TCR beta diversity per million T cells. For the donors, CMV status was unknown and possibly confounded expanded clonotype changes. Percentage of naive T cells showed a strong correlation with TCR beta diversity.

A second about 6 to 12 cycle PCR used barcoded and J-beta primers. TCRdb redid the calling of the 5' RACE reads with MiXCR, one entry per CDR3 protein. The table records roughly 2 million distinct CDR3 sequences, around half of them present only once. The CDR3 is 16 amino acids. Trimming took off 2 bases at V and 2 bases at J, with 16 bases between the two ends. Donors gave approximately 9.9 milliliters of peripheral blood apiece. Sequencing input: blood. The chain has TRBV12-3 or TRBV12-4 and TRBJ2-7; possible D gene TRBD1, 6 bases. The source of this sequence is a woman in her 40s in good health. In nucleotides, the CDR3 is TGTGCCAGCAGTTTAAGGACAGTTCTTCACCCCTACGAGCAGTACTTC. Amino acids: CASSLRTVLHPYEQYF.